This entry lists 27 T cell receptor beta chains sequenced from one sample in a study of blood T cells in healthy people across ages (dated by TCRdb to the mid-2010s). Library preparation used 5' RACE. The sequencer was an Illumina HiSeq 2500. A second PCR of about 7 to 12 cycles was run with a J-beta primer mix and a sample-barcoded 5' primer. TCRdb applied fastp at Q25 and MiXCR to the public reads, then kept only in-frame beta chains. Rows with one shared CDR3 protein collapse into an entry with the most common genes and DNA. This sample is represented by approximately 800,000 distinct CDR3 sequences; around 50% of them were singletons. Of the sample, roughly 24% is held by the ten largest clones. Sequenced input: blood. Source of these receptors: a man in his forties or fifties in good health.

This clonotype was observed a handful of times. This CDR3 reads CASSSNLGQGGETQYF. The CDR3, as DNA: TGCGCCAGCAGCTCAAACTTAGGGCAGGGAGGGGAGACCCAGTACTTC. The chain recombines TRBV5-1 with TRBJ2-5; 7 nucleotides match TRBD2. J gave up 5 bases and V 3 bases, and 13 bases lay outside the gene matches. The CDR3 consists of 16 residues. The germline gives CDR1 SGHRS, CDR2 YFSETQ.

CDR3 nucleotide sequence: TGCAGTGCTAGAGACGAGGACAGCGTATATGGCTACACCTTC. Its translation is CSARDEDSVYGYTF. The chain links TRBV20-1 to TRBJ1-2; weak D call: TRBD1 (6 bases). Germline V gene lookup returns CDR1 DFQATT and CDR2 SNEGSKA (reference sequence). Trimming left V 0 bases short and J 5 bases short, with 13 bases between. This CDR3 is 14 amino acids long.

The chain combines TRBV24-1 with TRBJ2-4, with 8 bases matching TRBD2. The J call could be wrong; TRBJ2-7 is a better fit for the DNA end. This CDR3 has 13 amino acids. Germline loops: CDR1 KGHDR, CDR2 SFDVKD. The CDR3 reads CATSDIAGIEQYF. As DNA, the CDR3 is TGTGCCACCAGTGACATAGCGGGAATCGAGCAGTACTTC.

This sequence joins TRBV4-1 and TRBJ2-4; 10 bases line up with TRBD1. Trimming took 0 bases from V and 13 from J; bases not matched to a gene: 12. Per the germline V gene, CDR1 is MGHRA and CDR2 is YSYEKL. This CDR3 comprises 16 residues. CDR3 coding DNA: TGCGCCAGCAGCCAAGAAATCCTCCTGGGACAGGGGCACCAGTACTTC. Its protein is CASSQEILLGQGHQYF.

The chain couples TRBV7-2 to TRBJ1-6; 7 bases fit TRBD1. Germline values: CDR1 SGHTA, CDR2 FQGNSA. The CDR3 runs 17 residues. With V trimmed by 4 bases and J by 9 bases, 15 bases remained unmatched. CDR3 amino acids: CASSSGGTGIKSSPLHF. CDR3 DNA: TGTGCCAGCAGCTCAGGGGGTACAGGGATCAAGAGTTCACCCCTCCACTTT.

The chain links TRBV7-2 to TRBJ2-7; tentative D call: TRBD1 (6 bases). The germline V gene encodes CDR1 SGHTA and CDR2 FQGNSA. There are 14 residues in the CDR3. Trimming cost V 5 bases and J 2 bases, with 13 bases left between them. CDR3 bases: TGTGCCAGCAGCCCGCTTAACAGGGCCTACGAGCAGTACTTC. Its translation is CASSPLNRAYEQYF.

This clonotype was detected once. The chain combines TRBV4-1 with TRBJ1-2; D unresolved. Germline CDR1 MGHRA, CDR2 YSYEKL. There are 13 residues in the CDR3. The V gene lost 3 bases and the J gene lost 8 bases, with 13 bases spanning the gap. The CDR3 protein is CASSQEVVGGYTF. Here the CDR3 DNA reads TGCGCCAGCAGCCAGGAGGTTGTAGGCGGCTACACCTTC.

V and J are TRBV12-3 or TRBV12-4 and TRBJ1-4; 8 nucleotides align to TRBD1. V was pared by 2 bases and J by 6 bases, with 11 bases of the junction left unmatched. There are 17 residues in the CDR3. The CDR3 is CASSLRGQVFRDEKLFF. The CDR3 DNA follows: TGTGCCAGCAGTTTACGGGGACAGGTTTTTCGCGATGAAAAACTGTTTTTT.

V is TRBV10-3 and J is TRBJ2-7; D is ambiguous. V was pared by 7 bases and J by 5 bases, with 9 bases between. The CDR3 consists of 11 residues. Germline CDR1 and CDR2: ENHRY and SYGVKD. The CDR3 DNA follows: TGTGCCATCATGGGAATCCACGAGCAGTACTTC. It codes for CAIMGIHEQYF.

This chain connects TRBV7-2 to TRBJ2-3; 7 nucleotides agree with TRBD1. This CDR3 spans 16 amino acids. Germline CDR1 SGHTA, CDR2 FQGNSA. Unmatched junction bases numbered 8, after V lost 1 base and J lost 4 bases. The CDR3 region is CASSLVVGGISDTQYF. The CDR3 DNA reads TGTGCCAGCAGCTTAGTTGTAGGGGGCATCTCAGATACGCAGTATTTT.

This clonotype has just a few counts. The V and J genes are TRBV24-1 and TRBJ2-5, with TRBD1 identical over 7 bases. The V segment lost 3 bases and the J segment 1 base; nucleotides outside the gene matches: 4. This CDR3 contains 15 residues. The germline V gene encodes CDR1 KGHDR and CDR2 SFDVKD. The CDR3 sequence: CATSDRRDSQETQYF. As DNA, the CDR3 is TGTGCCACCAGTGATCGCCGGGACAGCCAAGAGACCCAGTACTTC.

This clonotype appeared a few times. The chain combines TRBV7-9 with TRBJ2-1; D call uncertain. Trimming pared 1 base from V and 6 bases from J, leaving 13 bases between. The CDR3 runs 15 residues. Germline loops: CDR1 SEHNR, CDR2 FQNEAQ (reference sequence). Here the CDR3 DNA reads TGTGCCAGCAGCTTAGTTGGTCCCGAAATCAATGAGCAGTTCTTC. Translating it yields CASSLVGPEINEQFF. Full variable domain (missing parts from reference TRBV7-9 and TRBJ2-1): DTGVSQNPRHKITKRGQNVTFRCDPISEHNRLYWYRQTLGQGPEFLTYFQNEAQLEKSRLLSDRFSAERPKGSFSTLEIQRTEQGDSAMYLCASSLVGPEINEQFFGPGTRLTVL.

V gene TRBV7-3 combines with J gene TRBJ2-7; TRBD1 matches 8 bases. The CDR3 loop spans 14 amino acids. Trimming cost V 5 bases and J 2 bases; bases outside gene matches: 5. Germline CDR1 is SGHTA and CDR2 is FQGTGA. CDR3 DNA sequence: TGTGCCAGCAGCACAGACAGGGGCCCCTACGAGCAGTACTTC. Translating it yields CASSTDRGPYEQYF.

The chain joins TRBV7-9 to TRBJ1-2; D is uncertain. This CDR3 is built from 14 residues. V was shortened by 5 bases and J by 5 bases, with 15 bases between the two germline ends. From germline, CDR1 is SEHNR and CDR2 FQNEAQ (reference sequence). In nucleotides, the CDR3 is TGTGCCAGCAGCACACCACCCCATGGATATGGCTACACCTTC. It is translated as CASSTPPHGYGYTF. The full variable domain, with the rest looked up from reference TRBV7-9 and TRBJ1-2, is DTGVSQNPRHKITKRGQNVTFRCDPISEHNRLYWYRQTLGQGPEFLTYFQNEAQLEKSRLLSDRFSAERPKGSFSTLEIQRTEQGDSAMYLCASSTPPHGYGYTFGSGTRLTVV.

The rearrangement links TRBV7-9 to TRBJ2-1; D uncertain. Germline V gene data show CDR1 as SEHNR and CDR2 as FQNEAQ (reference sequence). CDR3 length: 15 amino acids. Trimming stripped 7 bases from V and 0 bases from J, with 13 bases between. The CDR3 sequence is CASTHDPSSYNEQFF. CDR3 nucleotides: TGTGCCAGCACCCACGACCCCAGCTCCTACAATGAGCAGTTCTTC.

The chain recombines TRBV9 with TRBJ1-2; weak D call: TRBD1 (5 bases). Germline V lookup: CDR1 SGDLS, CDR2 YYNGEE. Trimming left V 4 bases short and J 7 bases short, with 17 bases between. This CDR3 has 14 residues. The CDR3 DNA reads as TGTGCCAGCAGCACGAGAACGGGGCGAGGTGGCTACACCTTC. It yields the protein CASSTRTGRGGYTF. The complete variable domain, with remaining parts taken from reference TRBV9 and TRBJ1-2, reads DSGVTQTPKHLITATGQRVTLRCSPRSGDLSVYWYQQSLDQGLQFLIQYYNGEERAKGNILERFSAQQFPDLHSELNLSSLELGDSALYFCASSTRTGRGGYTFGSGTRLTVV.

V is TRBV6-2 or TRBV6-3 and J is TRBJ2-4, with D perhaps matching TRBD1 (5 bases). Gene TRBJ2-7 matches the end of the DNA better, so the J call may be wrong. Germline values: CDR1 MNHEY, CDR2 SVGEGT. This CDR3 region has 14 residues. CDR3 nucleotide sequence: TGTGCCAGCAGTCCGCAACAGGCCCCCTCCGAGCAGTACTTC. As protein: CASSPQQAPSEQYF.

The CDR3 here is CASSLDFRINSPLHF. The CDR3 nucleotides are TGTGCCAGCAGCTTAGATTTCCGGATTAATTCACCCCTCCACTTT. The chain links TRBV7-9 to TRBJ1-6; D ambiguous. Trimming cost V 1 base and J 6 bases, with 10 bases left between them. CDR1 and CDR2 (germline): SEHNR, FQNEAQ (reference sequence). The CDR3 is made up of 15 amino acids.

In DNA, the CDR3 is TGTGCCACCAGTGACCCTGCCGGACAGGGCTACGAGCAGTACTTC. It yields the protein CATSDPAGQGYEQYF. This chain links TRBV24-1 with TRBJ2-5; 8 positions agree with TRBD1. The end of the DNA is better explained by TRBJ2-7, so the J call may be wrong. Germline V gene sequence: CDR1 KGHDR, CDR2 SFDVKD. This CDR3 has 15 residues.

V is TRBV10-3 and J is TRBJ1-4, with 9 bases matching TRBD1. This CDR3 spans 12 amino acids. V shed 10 bases, J shed 8 bases, and the junction held 5 bases outside the gene matches. Looked up from germline, CDR1 is ENHRY and CDR2 is SYGVKD. CDR3 sequence (DNA): TGTGCCACCGGGACAGGGAACGAAAAACTGTTTTTT. As protein: CATGTGNEKLFF.

In DNA, the CDR3 is TGTGCCAGCTACGCAAGAGCGGGGTTTAGCACAGATACGCAGTATTTT. This encodes CASYARAGFSTDTQYF. This rearrangement joins TRBV27 to TRBJ2-3, with 7 positions matching TRBD2. This CDR3 contains 16 residues. V was pared by 8 bases and J by 0 bases, with 11 bases of the junction left unmatched. Looked up from germline, CDR1 is MNHEY and CDR2 is SMNVEV (reference sequence).

V is TRBV6-6 and J is TRBJ1-6, with 9 bases aligning to TRBD1. CDR3 size: 15 residues. CDR1 is MNHNY and CDR2 is SVGAGI in the germline V gene (reference sequence). With 6 bases clipped from V and 8 bases from J, the junction kept 8 bases outside the gene matches. This chain's CDR3 is CASRGGQGEDSPLHF. As DNA, the CDR3 is TGTGCCAGCAGAGGGGGACAGGGAGAAGATTCACCCCTCCACTTT.

This chain uses TRBV27 with TRBJ2-5, with 7 nucleotides matching TRBD1. Germline CDR1 reads MNHEY; CDR2 reads SMNVEV (reference sequence). After removal of 5 bases from V and 1 base from J, the junction contained 4 bases not matched to a gene. This CDR3 comprises 14 residues. This CDR3 reads CASSVTGFQETQYF. In nucleotides, the CDR3 is TGTGCCAGCAGTGTGACAGGGTTCCAAGAGACCCAGTACTTC.

This sequence joins TRBV18 and TRBJ2-7; D uncertain. The DNA matches TRBJ2-4 better at its end, which makes the J call doubtful. Per germline, CDR1 KGHSH and CDR2 LQKENI. The CDR3 totals 14 residues. CDR3 coding DNA: TGTGCCAGCTCACCAACAATGGGCTTGGACATTCAGTACTTC. Its protein product is CASSPTMGLDIQYF.

This clonotype was picked up a small number of times. The V gene is TRBV7-9, the J gene TRBJ2-5; TRBD2 agrees at 14 bases. Germline V gives CDR1 SEHNR, CDR2 FQNEAQ (reference sequence). V was pared by 6 bases and J by 3 bases, with 12 bases of the junction left unmatched. The CDR3 loop spans 18 amino acids. Here the CDR3 DNA reads TGTGCCAGCAGAATGCAGCATGGACTAGCGGGGGGAAAAGAGACCCAGTACTTC. Protein sequence: CASRMQHGLAGGKETQYF.

The chain combines TRBV4-1 with TRBJ2-3, with TRBD1 as a possible D gene (6 bases). CDR1 and CDR2 from the germline V gene are MGHRA and YSYEKL. The V gene lost 4 bases and the J gene lost 0 bases, with 29 bases spanning the gap. This CDR3 region has 21 residues. The CDR3 sequence is CASSPRKGPRGHNFSTDTQYF. The CDR3 DNA sequence: TGCGCCAGCAGCCCGCGGAAGGGCCCCAGGGGCCATAACTTCAGCACAGATACGCAGTATTTT.

This clonotype was counted many times. V is TRBV28 and J is TRBJ1-2; no reliable D call. Germline assignment: CDR1 MDHEN and CDR2 SYDVKM. The CDR3 is made up of 15 amino acids. Trimming took 2 bases from V and 5 from J, leaving 15 bases between them. CDR3 sequence reads: CASSLQVPSYYGYTF. DNA of the CDR3: TGTGCCAGCAGTTTACAGGTCCCTTCTTATTATGGCTACACCTTC.